A single sample gave rise to the 2 T cell receptor beta chains below, sequenced in a study of T cells in Graves' hyperthyroidism and ophthalmopathy. The investigators amplified TCR beta CDR3 regions from RNA transcripts. In the first-round RT-PCR of the TCR CDR3, the HTBI primer set was used. MiXCR, run by TCRdb on the multiplex PCR reads, gives a single entry per CDR3 protein. The profile shows hundreds of thousands of distinct CDR3 sequences, 15% to 20% of them singletons. What was sequenced was blood. These receptors were taken from a man aged 35 to 55 with Graves' ophthalmopathy.

This clonotype came up a few times. J is TRBJ2-2 and V is TRBV5-6; TRBD2 is a possible D gene (6 bases). V was clipped by 3 bases and J by 0 bases, with 15 bases between them. From germline, CDR1 is SGHDT and CDR2 YYEEEE. CDR3 length: 17 amino acids. The DNA for the CDR3 is TGTGCCAGCAGCTCCTTTTATGCGGGGCCGAACACCGGGGAGCTGTTTTTT. Translation gives CASSSFYAGPNTGELFF.

This clonotype was counted only a few times. The gene calls are TRBV4-2 and TRBJ2-5; TRBD1 matches at 7 bases. This CDR3 contains 15 residues. Germline V lookup: CDR1 LGHNA, CDR2 YNFKEQ. The V gene end was trimmed by 4 bases and the J gene end by 1 base; junction bases not matched to a gene: 6. CDR3 residues: CASSPVGDSQETQYF. The DNA of the CDR3 is TGTGCCAGCAGCCCCGTCGGGGACAGCCAAGAGACCCAGTACTTC.